What follows are 26 T cell receptor beta chains derived from one specimen sequenced in a study of T cell repertoires in cytomegalovirus infection. TCRdb called the reads again in MiXCR, with one record for every CDR3 protein. The data hold some 680,000 distinct CDR3 sequences, with 35% observed a single time. The sample was PBMCs. The receptors derive from a human donor in good health (CMV status not recorded). Some clones in this sample may be carry-over from other donors' samples.

This clonotype was picked up a small number of times. This sequence joins TRBV27 and TRBJ2-1; D is unresolved. The CDR3 contains 16 residues. V was cut by 4 bases and J by 2 bases, with 15 bases left in between. Germline loops: CDR1 MNHEY, CDR2 SMNVEV (reference sequence). This CDR3 is CASSSAIRLTYNEQFF. The CDR3 DNA reads TGTGCCAGCAGTTCCGCAATACGACTGACCTACAATGAGCAGTTCTTC.

The genes are TRBV3-1 and TRBJ2-3; the match to TRBD2 covers 16 bases. Germline CDR1 reads LGHDT; CDR2 reads YNNKEL (reference sequence). CDR3 size: 17 residues. The V segment lost 5 bases and the J segment 3 bases; nucleotides outside the gene matches: 5. The CDR3 region has the DNA TGTGCCAGCAGCGCCGGGACTAGCGGGAGGGCTACAGATACGCAGTATTTT. It encodes CASSAGTSGRATDTQYF.

In its sample, this clonotype was seen a few times. The V gene is TRBV12-3 or TRBV12-4, the J gene TRBJ1-6; no clear D. This CDR3 is built from 15 residues. V was cut by 7 bases and J by 8 bases, with 18 bases left in between. CDR3 protein: CASKPGVGSHSPLHF. DNA of the CDR3: TGTGCCAGCAAACCGGGCGTAGGCTCCCATTCACCCCTCCACTTT.

The table lists this clonotype with a count of one. A clone one base away is much larger, so this may be a read error. The genes are TRBV11-2 and TRBJ1-6, with a weak D call TRBD1 (6 bases). CDR3 size: 15 residues. Germline V gene lookup returns CDR1 SGHAT and CDR2 FQNNGV. In DNA form, the CDR3 reads TGTGCCATCAGCTTAGGGACAACGCGCCATTCACCCCTCCACTTT. It encodes CAISLGTTRHSPLHF.

This clonotype occurred many times. The chain joins TRBV11-3 to TRBJ2-5, with 11 bases matching TRBD2. The CDR3 is 15 residues long. V trimming: 3 bases; J trimming: 2 bases; junction bases outside the gene matches: 2. CDR1 and CDR2 from the germline V gene are SGHNT and YENEEA. The CDR3 here is CASSFGTSGQETQYF. CDR3 DNA: TGTGCCAGCAGCTTCGGGACTAGCGGACAAGAGACCCAGTACTTC.

This clonotype was observed many times. The chain carries TRBV7-2 and TRBJ2-2; D call uncertain. Looked up from germline, CDR1 is SGHTA and CDR2 is FQGNSA. This CDR3 has 16 residues. V was cut by 1 base and J by 0 bases, with 9 bases left in between. The CDR3 DNA reads TGTGCCAGCAGCTTAGATCAGCTAACGAACACCGGGGAGCTGTTTTTT. Its translation is CASSLDQLTNTGELFF.

Only a few counts were recorded for this clonotype. This chain joins TRBV5-6 and TRBJ2-5; D not certain. Per the germline V gene, CDR1 is SGHDT and CDR2 is YYEEEE. Trimming shortened V by 0 bases and J by 5 bases, and 11 bases separated the two germline ends. The CDR3 totals 14 residues. CDR3 protein: CASSLGHLLETQYF. The DNA for the CDR3 is TGTGCCAGCAGCTTGGGCCACCTTTTGGAGACCCAGTACTTC.

The genes are TRBV7-9 and TRBJ2-2; possibly TRBD1 for D (6 bases). Trimming removed 4 bases at V and 7 bases at J, with 13 bases between. The germline CDR1 and CDR2 sequences are SEHNR and FQNEAQ (reference sequence). The CDR3 covers 14 residues. The CDR3 nucleotides are TGTGCCAGCAGCTATCCCAGGGGTAGCGGGGAGCTGTTTTTT. This translates into CASSYPRGSGELFF. Complete variable domain (other parts from reference TRBV7-9 and TRBJ2-2): DTGVSQNPRHKITKRGQNVTFRCDPISEHNRLYWYRQTLGQGPEFLTYFQNEAQLEKSRLLSDRFSAERPKGSFSTLEIQRTEQGDSAMYLCASSYPRGSGELFFGEGSRLTVL.

The chain uses TRBV7-2 and TRBJ2-3, with TRBD2 matching 9 bases. The V gene's germline CDR1 is SGHTA and CDR2 FQGNSA. The V and J ends lost 5 bases and 3 bases, in that order; junction bases with no gene match: 6. The CDR3 length is 15 residues. The CDR3, as DNA: TGTGCCAGCAGCCCCCAGGGACTAGCAACAGATACGCAGTATTTT. Encoded protein: CASSPQGLATDTQYF.

Only a few counts were recorded for this clonotype. J is TRBJ2-1 and V is TRBV18, with 7 bases fitting TRBD2. The V gene end was trimmed by 3 bases and the J gene end by 9 bases; junction bases not matched to a gene: 23. Per the germline V gene, CDR1 is KGHSH and CDR2 is LQKENI. This CDR3 is built from 19 residues. The CDR3 coding sequence is TGTGCCAGCTCACCTCCCAGACGGGACGTGGGACTAAGGGTAGGTGAGCAGTTCTTC. It encodes CASSPPRRDVGLRVGEQFF.

The chain carries TRBV12-3 or TRBV12-4 and TRBJ1-1; TRBD1 might be the D (6 bases). The CDR3 covers 14 residues. V shed 4 bases and J shed 10 bases, with 19 bases lying between them. The CDR3 region has the DNA TGTGCCAGCAGTTACAGGGCCACAGGAGCTGGAGCTTTCTTT. It translates to CASSYRATGAGAFF.

The chain has TRBV5-1 and TRBJ2-5; the match to TRBD2 covers 7 bases. After removal of 7 bases from V and 4 bases from J, the junction contained 10 bases not matched to a gene. This CDR3 contains 14 residues. Germline loops: CDR1 SGHRS, CDR2 YFSETQ. The CDR3 nucleotides are TGCGCCAGCGGTCTACGGGGGGAAGGAGAGACCCAGTACTTC. Amino acid sequence: CASGLRGEGETQYF.

As DNA, the CDR3 is TGCAGCGTTGAAACAGGGATGAACACTGAAGCTTTCTTT. Translation gives CSVETGMNTEAFF. This sequence joins TRBV29-1 and TRBJ1-1; a weak D match, TRBD1 (6 bases). Germline V lookup: CDR1 SQVTM, CDR2 ANQGSEA. The ends were cut back, 2 bases at V and 0 bases at J, with 7 bases in the middle. This CDR3 is built from 13 residues.

The chain recombines TRBV7-2 with TRBJ1-5; D is unclear. CDR3 length equals 15 residues. The germline V and J ends were trimmed by 3 bases and 1 base, with 10 bases remaining between them. Germline CDR1 and CDR2: SGHTA and FQGNSA. CDR3 sequence (DNA): TGTGCCAGCAGCTTTCGGGTATCGAGCAATCAGCCCCAGCATTTT. Translating gives CASSFRVSSNQPQHF.

For the CDR3, the DNA is TGTGCCAGCAGTTTAATTGGAGGGGGCGGCTACGAGCAGTACTTC. Its protein product is CASSLIGGGGYEQYF. The chain has TRBV28 and TRBJ2-7; tentative D call: TRBD1 (7 bases). The CDR3 is made up of 15 amino acids. Germline V CDR1 and CDR2: MDHEN, SYDVKM. The V gene lost 2 bases and the J gene lost 3 bases, with 14 bases spanning the gap.

The rearrangement links TRBV7-2 to TRBJ2-7; D uncertain. Germline V gene sequence: CDR1 SGHTA, CDR2 FQGNSA. Trimming left V 3 bases short and J 0 bases short, with 9 bases between. The CDR3 totals 14 residues. The CDR3, as DNA: TGTGCCAGCAGCTTTGGACGGAGCTCCTACGAGCAGTACTTC. This translates into CASSFGRSSYEQYF.

The CDR3 nucleotides read TGTGCCAGCAGCCAGGGTTATCATGGCTACACCTTC. The encoded protein is CASSQGYHGYTF. The rearrangement uses TRBV6-6 and TRBJ1-2; D is perhaps TRBD1 (5 bases). Germline V gene lookup returns CDR1 MNHNY and CDR2 SVGAGI (reference sequence). CDR3 length equals 12 residues. Trimming pared 6 bases from V and 6 bases from J, leaving 11 bases between.

The rearrangement uses TRBV7-9 and TRBJ2-2; 8 nucleotides align to TRBD2. The CDR3 extends over 15 amino acids. Germline assignment: CDR1 SEHNR and CDR2 FQNEAQ (reference sequence). V shed 2 bases and J 4 bases; nucleotides not matched to a gene: 3. CDR3 protein: CASSLKTSATGELFF. The CDR3 nucleotides read TGTGCCAGCAGCTTAAAGACTAGCGCCACCGGGGAGCTGTTTTTT.

The V and J genes are TRBV4-1 and TRBJ1-2; D is unclear. Germline CDR1 and CDR2: MGHRA and YSYEKL. V was trimmed by 3 bases and J by 0 bases, leaving 11 bases between them. The CDR3 runs to 15 residues. Here the CDR3 DNA reads TGCGCCAGCAGCCAGATTTCCGAAGCTAACTATGGCTACACCTTC. It codes for CASSQISEANYGYTF.

This clonotype was seen at least ten times. This chain joins TRBV7-2 and TRBJ2-3; a possible D gene is TRBD2 (6 bases). Trimming shortened V by 5 bases and J by 1 base, and 10 bases separated the two germline ends. The length of the CDR3 is 14 residues. Per the germline V gene, CDR1 is SGHTA and CDR2 is FQGNSA. CDR3 region: CASSGGRGTDTQYF. The DNA of the CDR3 is TGTGCCAGCAGCGGGGGGAGAGGCACAGATACGCAGTATTTT. The full variable domain, with the rest looked up from reference TRBV7-2 and TRBJ2-3, is GAGVSQSPSNKVTEKGKDVELRCDPISGHTALYWYRQSLGQGLEFLIYFQGNSAPDKSGLPSDRFSAERTGGSVSTLTIQRTQQEDSAVYLCASSGGRGTDTQYFGPGTRLTVL.

There are many counts of this clonotype. The chain combines TRBV7-6 with TRBJ1-1; no definite D call. CDR1 and CDR2 (germline): SGHVS, FNYEAQ. The CDR3 is 15 amino acids. Trimming removed 1 base at V and 0 bases at J, with 9 bases between. Written as DNA, the CDR3 is TGTGCCAGCAGCTTAGTCGGGGAGCTGAACACTGAAGCTTTCTTT. Protein product: CASSLVGELNTEAFF.

This clonotype turned up a few times. The chain couples TRBV7-3 to TRBJ2-1, with TRBD1 matching 8 bases. Germline values: CDR1 SGHTA, CDR2 FQGTGA. Unmatched junction bases numbered 4, after V lost 4 bases and J lost 8 bases. The CDR3 totals 13 residues. For the CDR3, the DNA is TGTGCCAGCAGCTCAGGGGGCTGGGATGAGCAGTTCTTC. Its translation is CASSSGGWDEQFF.

There are a few counts of this clonotype. This sequence joins TRBV20-1 and TRBJ2-5; D possibly corresponds to TRBD1 (6 bases). The CDR3 sequence is 17 residues long. Germline CDR1 reads DFQATT; CDR2 reads SNEGSKA (reference sequence). Trimming cost V 2 bases and J 4 bases, with 23 bases left between them. The CDR3 loop reads CSARRPGGRGYGETQYF. For the CDR3, the DNA is TGCAGTGCTAGAAGGCCTGGTGGCAGGGGTTATGGAGAGACCCAGTACTTC.

This clonotype was found many times. The chain's CDR3 is CASSLGVAGGGDTQYF. CDR3 coding DNA: TGTGCCAGCAGTTTAGGGGTAGCGGGGGGCGGCGATACGCAGTATTTT. V is TRBV28 and J is TRBJ2-3, with 10 bases aligning to TRBD2. Germline V lookup: CDR1 MDHEN, CDR2 SYDVKM. The junction had 8 bases not matched to a gene; V was cut back by 2 bases and J by 6 bases. The CDR3 totals 16 residues.

This clonotype was seen a few times. The chain is built from TRBV19 and TRBJ2-2; D is undetermined. The CDR3 runs to 14 residues. Trimming pared 3 bases from V and 6 bases from J, leaving 11 bases between. Germline V gives CDR1 LNHDA, CDR2 SQIVND (reference sequence). The CDR3 loop reads CASSMIGGAGELFF. The CDR3 coding sequence is TGTGCCAGTAGTATGATCGGCGGCGCCGGGGAGCTGTTTTTT. Full variable domain (outside the CDR3, taken from reference TRBV19 and TRBJ2-2): DGGITQSPKYLFRKEGQNVTLSCEQNLNHDAMYWYRQDPGQGLRLIYYSQIVNDFQKGDIAEGYSVSREKKESFPLTVTSAQKNPTAFYLCASSMIGGAGELFFGEGSRLTVL.

The V and J genes are TRBV7-8 and TRBJ2-1, with D hard to call. This CDR3 comprises 13 residues. Looked up from germline, CDR1 is SGHVS and CDR2 is FQNEAQ. The V end was cut by 1 base, the J end by 15 bases, with 16 bases between. CDR3 in DNA: TGTGCCAGCAGCTTAGTTCGAGGCCAAGATCCGTTCTTC. It yields the protein CASSLVRGQDPFF. The whole variable domain, remainder taken from reference TRBV7-8 and TRBJ2-1, is GAGVSQSPRYKVAKRGQDVALRCDPISGHVSLFWYQQALGQGPEFLTYFQNEAQLDKSGLPSDRFFAERPEGSVSTLKIQRTQQEDSAVYLCASSLVRGQDPFFGPGTRLTVL.